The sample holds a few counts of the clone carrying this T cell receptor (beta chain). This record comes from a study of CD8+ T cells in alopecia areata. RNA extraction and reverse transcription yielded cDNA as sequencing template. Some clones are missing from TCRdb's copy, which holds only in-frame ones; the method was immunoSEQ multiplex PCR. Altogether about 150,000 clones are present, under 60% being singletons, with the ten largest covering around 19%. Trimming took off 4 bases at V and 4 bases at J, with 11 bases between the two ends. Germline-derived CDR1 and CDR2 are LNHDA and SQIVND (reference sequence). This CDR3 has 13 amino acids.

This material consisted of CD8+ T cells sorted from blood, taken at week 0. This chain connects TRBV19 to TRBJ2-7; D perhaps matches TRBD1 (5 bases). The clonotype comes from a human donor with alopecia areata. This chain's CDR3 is CASSTGFGYEQYF. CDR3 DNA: TGTGCCAGTAGTACAGGGTTCGGTTACGAGCAGTACTTC.